The rows below give T cell receptor beta chains drawn from one sample of a study of T cell clones after liver transplantation. Assay used: immunoSEQ multiplex PCR; TCRdb lists only in-frame clones, some missing. The table shows tens of thousands of clones, with 92% occurring only once. The sequencing used CD4+ T cells from blood, collected around 27 months after liver transplant. The receptor source for this set is a human patient who received a liver transplant. The graft donor may account for some of the T cells. Each CDR3 is given with its conserved first and last residue. D genes are given only for firm matches. Clone size appears in some rows only: once, few, many, or a class for an expanded clone.

d_call	clone_size	v_call	j_call	cdr3_length	cdr3_nt	cdr3_aa
.	.	TRBV2	TRBJ2-7	12	TGTGCCGGGCGGGACATGTCCTACGAGCAGTACTTC	CAGRDMSYEQYF
TRBD2	.	TRBV7-2	TRBJ2-1	17	TGTGCCAGCAGCACGGGACTAGCGGGAGGAACTTACAATGAGCAGTTCTTC	CASSTGLAGGTYNEQFF
.	.	TRBV5-6	TRBJ1-6	15	TGTGCCAGCAGCTTATTCTCTTTCGGGAATTCACCCCTCCACTTT	CASSLFSFGNSPLHF
TRBD2	.	TRBV5-1	TRBJ2-7	17	TGCGCCAGCAGCTTGGCGGGACTAGCGGGACTATCCTACGAGCAGTACTTC	CASSLAGLAGLSYEQYF
.	.	TRBV18	TRBJ2-5	13	TGTGCCAGCTCACCACGGGACCAAGAGACCCAGTACTTC	CASSPRDQETQYF
.	.	TRBV5-6	TRBJ2-7	15	TGTGCCAGCAGCTTTGGAGGACGCGCCTCCTACGAGCAGTACTTC	CASSFGGRASYEQYF
.	.	TRBV19	TRBJ1-5	15	TGTGCCAGTACCACGGGGGGAGGTAGCAATCAGCCCCAGCATTTT	CASTTGGGSNQPQHF
TRBD1	.	TRBV7-2	TRBJ2-5	14	TGTGCCAGCAGCTTAGGACAGGGTAAAGAGACCCAGTACTTC	CASSLGQGKETQYF
.	.	TRBV30	TRBJ1-6	13	TGTGCCTGGAGTGGGGCTTATAATTCACCCCTCCACTTT	CAWSGAYNSPLHF
TRBD1	.	TRBV25-1	TRBJ2-2	17	TGTGCCAGCAGTGGCCAGCCCGGACAGGGGAGCACCGGGGAGCTGTTTTTT	CASSGQPGQGSTGELFF
TRBD1	.	TRBV7-9	TRBJ2-7	14	TGTGCCAGCAGCCACTGGGACAGGGGCGACGAGCAGTACTTC	CASSHWDRGDEQYF
.	.	TRBV11-3	TRBJ1-4	15	TGTGCCAGCAGCCAGCGTCAACAGGGCCCGGAAAAACTGTTTTTT	CASSQRQQGPEKLFF
TRBD2	.	TRBV11-2	TRBJ2-2	15	TGTGCCAGCAGCCTCGGGAGGACGAACACCGGGGAGCTGTTTTTT	CASSLGRTNTGELFF
.	.	TRBV2	TRBJ1-5	12	TGTGCCAGCAGTGATCAGCATCAGCCCCAGCATTTT	CASSDQHQPQHF
.	once	TRBV29-1	TRBJ2-1	15	TGCAGCGTTAACACGGCAGGGTCGTCCTACAATGAGCAGTTCTTC	CSVNTAGSSYNEQFF